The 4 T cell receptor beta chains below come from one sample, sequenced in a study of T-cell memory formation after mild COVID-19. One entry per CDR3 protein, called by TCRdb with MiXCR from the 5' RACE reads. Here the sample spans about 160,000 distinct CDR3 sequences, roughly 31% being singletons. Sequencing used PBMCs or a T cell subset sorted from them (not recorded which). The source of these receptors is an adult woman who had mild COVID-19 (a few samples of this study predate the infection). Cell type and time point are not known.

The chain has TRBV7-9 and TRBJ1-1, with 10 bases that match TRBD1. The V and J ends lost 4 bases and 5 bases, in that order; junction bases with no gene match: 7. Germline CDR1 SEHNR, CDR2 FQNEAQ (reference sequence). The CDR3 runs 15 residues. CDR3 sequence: CASSYLGQGKTEAFF. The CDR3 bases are TGTGCCAGCAGCTATTTGGGACAGGGGAAGACTGAAGCTTTCTTT.

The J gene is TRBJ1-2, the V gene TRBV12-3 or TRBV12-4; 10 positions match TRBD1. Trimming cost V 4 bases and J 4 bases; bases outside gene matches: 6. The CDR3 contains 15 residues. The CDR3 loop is CASSSGTGETYGYTF. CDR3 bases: TGTGCCAGCAGTTCCGGGACAGGGGAAACCTATGGCTACACCTTC.

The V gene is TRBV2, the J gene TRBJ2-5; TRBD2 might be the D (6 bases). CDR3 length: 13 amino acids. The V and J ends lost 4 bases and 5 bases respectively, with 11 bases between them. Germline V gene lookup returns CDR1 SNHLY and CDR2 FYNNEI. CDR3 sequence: CASSVSGVETQYF. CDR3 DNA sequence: TGTGCCAGCAGTGTTTCGGGGGTCGAGACCCAGTACTTC.

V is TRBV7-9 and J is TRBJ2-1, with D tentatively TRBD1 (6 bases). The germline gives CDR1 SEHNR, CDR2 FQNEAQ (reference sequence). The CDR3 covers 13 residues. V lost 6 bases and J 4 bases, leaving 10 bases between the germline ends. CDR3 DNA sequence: TGTGCCAGCAGTTACCAGGGGTACAATGAGCAGTTCTTC. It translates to CASSYQGYNEQFF.